This T cell receptor (beta chain) derives from a study of immune characterization of retroperitoneal liposarcoma (dated by TCRdb to 2018 to 2020). As concerns this clonotype: This receptor's antigen is unknown. Base-call qualities are not available, and no considerably larger clone is one nucleotide away.

The germline V gene specifies SGHVS as CDR1 and FQNEAQ as CDR2. Including the terminal cysteine and phenylalanine, the CDR3 comprises 15 residues. Only the CDR3 portion is preserved as DNA: 45 bases, with reading frame beginning at the first base. From V the trimming removes 3 bases and from J it removes 1 base, while the gene matches leave 1 base of the junction unaccounted for. The library was built by means of PCR. TCRdb lists the instrument as NextSeq 500. TCRdb reanalyzed the raw reads on its own, using fastp at Q25 for trimming and MiXCR for clone calling, and kept in-frame beta chains. For every CDR3 protein sequence, its rows merge into one entry that carries the most common genes and DNA. The sample yields 2,300 or so distinct CDR3 sequences; around 48% were counted once. Less than 70% of the sample is taken by the ten largest.

The rearrangement joined TRBV7-8 to TRBJ2-1, and 9 junction bases match TRBD2. Sample: tumor tissue. This receptor was identified in a female donor with retroperitoneal liposarcoma. The DNA sequence is TGTGCCAGCAGCTTTAGCGGGAGTTCCTACAATGAGCAGTTCTTC. It translates as CASSFSGSSYNEQFF.